Listed here are 2 T cell receptor beta chains from one sample, sequenced in a study of T cell repertoires in cytomegalovirus infection. MiXCR, applied by TCRdb to the reads, yields one record per CDR3 protein. Of more than 85,000 distinct CDR3 sequences detected, more than 15% appear once; the ten largest clones hold approximately 8%. Input material: PBMCs. These receptors came from a human donor in good health (CMV status not recorded). Some clones in this sample may be carry-over from other donors' samples.

This clonotype was picked up many times. V usage is TRBV28 and J usage is TRBJ1-5; D remains ambiguous. With 2 bases removed from V and 4 bases from J, the gap between germline ends came to 9 bases. CDR1 MDHEN and CDR2 SYDVKM come from the germline V gene. The CDR3 has 14 residues. The CDR3 region is CASSLVRRNQPQHF. The DNA for the CDR3 is TGTGCCAGCAGTTTAGTCAGGAGGAATCAGCCCCAGCATTTT.

This clonotype has ten or more counts. This chain's CDR3 is CASSLEGASYNEQFF. In DNA, the CDR3 is TGTGCCAGCAGCTTGGAGGGGGCGTCCTACAATGAGCAGTTCTTC. V usage is TRBV5-5 and J usage is TRBJ2-1, with TRBD1 identical over 7 bases. Losses at the gene ends were 0 bases for V and 1 base for J; bases not matched to a gene: 1. This CDR3 has 15 amino acids. CDR1 and CDR2 from the germline V gene are SGHKS and YYEKEE (reference sequence).